Sequencing of this T cell receptor beta chain was carried out in a study of blood T cell repertoires in COVID-19. Some clones are missing from TCRdb's copy, which holds only in-frame ones; the method was immunoSEQ multiplex PCR. The repertoire has 200,000 or so clones, approximately 81% of them found once; the top ten carry 20%. Germline values: CDR1 KGHSH, CDR2 LQKENI. The CDR3 totals 16 residues. With 3 bases removed from V and 4 bases from J, the gap between germline ends came to 16 bases. The chain joins TRBV18 to TRBJ1-5; D call uncertain. Sequenced: peripheral blood. The source of this sequence is a human donor in a cohort sampled during active COVID-19. In DNA, the CDR3 is TGTGCCAGCTCACCGGCAAACCGGGGAACGAATCAGCCCCAGCATTTT. Amino acid sequence: CASSPANRGTNQPQHF.